The 10 T cell receptor beta chains presented below share a single source sample, sequenced in a study of blood T cell repertoires in COVID-19. This table comes from immunoSEQ multiplex PCR, and its TCRdb copy is limited to in-frame clones, with some not included. The data contain over 110,000 clones, under 90% of them singletons. Sequenced sample: peripheral blood. The receptors here all came from a man aged 65 to 85 who had recovered from COVID-19.

This clone was observed at least ten times. The chain employs TRBV14 and TRBJ1-3; TRBD1 might be the D (6 bases). In germline, CDR1 is SGHDN, CDR2 FVKESK. The V and J ends lost 4 bases and 4 bases respectively, with 11 bases between them. The CDR3 has 14 amino acids. CDR3 in amino acids: CASSPGQPGNTIYF. The CDR3 nucleotides are TGTGCCAGCAGCCCCGGACAGCCCGGAAACACCATATATTTT.

The chain combines TRBV5-1 with TRBJ2-7, with a weak D call TRBD2 (6 bases). This CDR3 comprises 17 residues. Trimming stripped 0 bases from V and 2 bases from J, with 18 bases between. Germline CDR1 and CDR2: SGHRS and YFSETQ. CDR3 in amino acids: CASSLASDPTHPYEQYF. Here the CDR3 DNA reads TGCGCCAGCAGCTTGGCTAGCGACCCAACTCACCCCTACGAGCAGTACTTC.

The V and J genes are TRBV27 and TRBJ2-1, with 11 bases that match TRBD2. CDR3 length: 15 residues. Germline trimming cut 4 bases from V and 7 bases from J; bases unmatched to any gene: 6. CDR1 is MNHEY and CDR2 is SMNVEV in the germline V gene (reference sequence). The CDR3 nucleotides read TGTGCCAGCAGTTCCGGGACTAGCGGCTTAAATGAGCAGTTCTTC. It encodes CASSSGTSGLNEQFF.

For the CDR3, the DNA is TGTGCCTGGAGTGACAGGAATTCCGCAACCCTCCACTTT. Its protein is CAWSDRNSATLHF. V is TRBV30 and J is TRBJ1-6; a possible D gene is TRBD1 (5 bases). The V gene's germline CDR1 is GTSNPN and CDR2 SVGIG (reference sequence). The CDR3 extends over 13 amino acids. V was pared by 1 base and J by 14 bases, with 15 bases between. The whole variable domain, remainder taken from reference TRBV30 and TRBJ1-6, is SQTIHQWPATLVQPVGSPLSLECTVEGTSNPNLYWYRQAAGRGLQLLFYSVGIGQISSEVPQNLSASRPQDRQFILSSKKLLLSDSGFYLCAWSDRNSATLHFGNGTRLTVT.

The chain has TRBV27 and TRBJ2-2; 7 nucleotides align to TRBD2. This CDR3 is 14 amino acids long. Germline V gene data show CDR1 as MNHEY and CDR2 as SMNVEV (reference sequence). V trimming: 0 bases; J trimming: 5 bases; junction bases outside the gene matches: 0. In nucleotides, the CDR3 is TGTGCCAGCAGTTTATCGGGGGGGACCGGGGAGCTGTTTTTT. Protein product: CASSLSGGTGELFF.

The V call is TRBV4-1, the J call TRBJ2-5; 7 nucleotides match TRBD2. Per the germline V gene, CDR1 is MGHRA and CDR2 is YSYEKL. The trim removed 2 bases at V and 5 bases at J, leaving 11 bases unmatched. The CDR3 totals 16 residues. DNA of the CDR3: TGCGCCAGCAGCCAAACTCGGGACTACCTAACGGAGACCCAGTACTTC. Translating it yields CASSQTRDYLTETQYF.

The CDR3 loop is CATSDSGTGEQFF. The CDR3 DNA follows: TGTGCCACCAGTGACTCCGGGACAGGCGAGCAGTTCTTC. The gene calls are TRBV24-1 and TRBJ2-1; 8 nucleotides match TRBD1. V lost 4 bases and J lost 10; bases outside the gene matches: 5. The length of the CDR3 is 13 residues. Per the germline V gene, CDR1 is KGHDR and CDR2 is SFDVKD.

This chain joins TRBV27 and TRBJ1-1; D is ambiguous. Trimming took 5 bases from V and 9 from J, leaving 16 bases between them. CDR1 MNHEY and CDR2 SMNVEV come from the germline V gene (reference sequence). This CDR3 region has 13 residues. This CDR3 is CASSAQQRAQAFF. CDR3 coding DNA: TGTGCCAGCAGTGCCCAACAGAGGGCCCAAGCTTTCTTT.

The chain employs TRBV11-2 and TRBJ2-5; D is perhaps TRBD2 (6 bases). The CDR3 contains 16 residues. Trimming took off 1 base at V and 5 bases at J, with 17 bases between the two ends. Germline V gene lookup returns CDR1 SGHAT and CDR2 FQNNGV. CDR3 nucleotide sequence: TGTGCCAGCAGCTTAGTGGGGGGTCTCGGGCGGGAGACCCAGTACTTC. This encodes CASSLVGGLGRETQYF.

V and J are TRBV27 and TRBJ2-3; 9 nucleotides match TRBD2. This CDR3 is built from 19 residues. Germline CDR1 MNHEY, CDR2 SMNVEV (reference sequence). With V trimmed by 5 bases and J by 2 bases, 17 bases remained unmatched. CDR3 nucleotides: TGTGCCAGCAGTCTCCTTGGCGGGAGGGACCTGGGTATCACAGATACGCAGTATTTT. Its translation is CASSLLGGRDLGITDTQYF.